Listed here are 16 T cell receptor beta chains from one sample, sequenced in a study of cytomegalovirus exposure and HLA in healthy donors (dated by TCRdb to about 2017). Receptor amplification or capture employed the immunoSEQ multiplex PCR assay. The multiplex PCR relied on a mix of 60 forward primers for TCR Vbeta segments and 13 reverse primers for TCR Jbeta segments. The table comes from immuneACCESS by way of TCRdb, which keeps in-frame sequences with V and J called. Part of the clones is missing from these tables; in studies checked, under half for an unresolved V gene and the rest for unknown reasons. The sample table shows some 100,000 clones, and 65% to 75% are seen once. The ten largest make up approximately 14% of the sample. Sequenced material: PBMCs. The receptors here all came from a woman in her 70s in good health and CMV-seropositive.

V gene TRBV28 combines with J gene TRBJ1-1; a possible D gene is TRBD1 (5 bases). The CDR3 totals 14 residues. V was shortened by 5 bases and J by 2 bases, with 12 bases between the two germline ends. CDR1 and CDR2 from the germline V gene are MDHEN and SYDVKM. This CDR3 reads CASSPHDSNTEAFF. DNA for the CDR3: TGTGCCAGCAGTCCACATGACAGCAACACTGAAGCTTTCTTT.

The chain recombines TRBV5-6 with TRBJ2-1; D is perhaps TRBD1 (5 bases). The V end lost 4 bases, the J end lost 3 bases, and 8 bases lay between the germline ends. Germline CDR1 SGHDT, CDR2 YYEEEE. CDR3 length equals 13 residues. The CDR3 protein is CASSRGRYNEQFF. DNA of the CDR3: TGTGCCAGCAGCAGGGGCCGCTACAATGAGCAGTTCTTC.

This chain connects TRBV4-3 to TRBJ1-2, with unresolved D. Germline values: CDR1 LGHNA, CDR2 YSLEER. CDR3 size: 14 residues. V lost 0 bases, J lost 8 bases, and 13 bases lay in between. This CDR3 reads CASSQDLVPGGYTF. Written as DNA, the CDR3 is TGCGCCAGCAGCCAAGATCTCGTCCCAGGAGGCTACACCTTC.

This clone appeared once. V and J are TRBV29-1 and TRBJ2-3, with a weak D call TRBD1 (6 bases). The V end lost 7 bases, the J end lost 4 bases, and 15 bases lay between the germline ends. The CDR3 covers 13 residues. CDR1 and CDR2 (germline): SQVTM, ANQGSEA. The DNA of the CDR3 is TGCAGCGCAACAGGGATGGGCGCAGATACGCAGTATTTT. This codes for CSATGMGADTQYF.

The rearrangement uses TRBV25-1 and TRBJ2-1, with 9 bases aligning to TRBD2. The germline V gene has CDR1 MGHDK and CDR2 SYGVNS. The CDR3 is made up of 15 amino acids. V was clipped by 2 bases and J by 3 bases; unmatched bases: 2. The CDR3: CASSEASGIYNEQFF. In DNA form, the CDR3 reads TGTGCCAGCAGTGAAGCTAGCGGGATCTACAATGAGCAGTTCTTC.

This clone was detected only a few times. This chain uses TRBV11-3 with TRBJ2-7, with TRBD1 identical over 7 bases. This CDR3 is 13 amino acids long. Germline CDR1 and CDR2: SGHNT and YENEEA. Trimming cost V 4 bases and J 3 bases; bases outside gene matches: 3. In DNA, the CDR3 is TGTGCCAGCAGCTCCCGGACAGGCTACGAGCAGTACTTC. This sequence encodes CASSSRTGYEQYF.

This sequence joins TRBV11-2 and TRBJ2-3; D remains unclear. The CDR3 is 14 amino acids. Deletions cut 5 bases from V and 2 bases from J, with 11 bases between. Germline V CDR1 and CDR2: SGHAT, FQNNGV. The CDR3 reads CASSETRFTDTQYF. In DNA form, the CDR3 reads TGTGCCAGCAGCGAAACGAGGTTCACAGATACGCAGTATTTT.

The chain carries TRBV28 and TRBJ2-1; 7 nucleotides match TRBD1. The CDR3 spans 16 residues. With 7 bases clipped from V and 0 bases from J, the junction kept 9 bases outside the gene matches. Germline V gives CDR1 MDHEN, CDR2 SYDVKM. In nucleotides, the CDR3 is TGTGCCAGCAAACAGGGGCGCTTAAGCTCCTACAATGAGCAGTTCTTC. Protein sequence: CASKQGRLSSYNEQFF.

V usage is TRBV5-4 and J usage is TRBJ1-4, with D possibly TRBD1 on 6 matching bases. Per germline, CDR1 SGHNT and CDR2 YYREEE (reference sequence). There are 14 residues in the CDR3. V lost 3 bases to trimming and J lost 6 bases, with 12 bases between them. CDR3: CASSSGVGDEKLFF. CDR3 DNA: TGTGCCAGCAGCTCAGGGGTAGGTGATGAAAAACTGTTTTTT.

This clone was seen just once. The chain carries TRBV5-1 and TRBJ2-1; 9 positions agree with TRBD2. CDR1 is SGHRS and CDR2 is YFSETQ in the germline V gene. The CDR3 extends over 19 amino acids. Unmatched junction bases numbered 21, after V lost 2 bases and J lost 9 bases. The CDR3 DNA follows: TGCGCCAGCAGCTTAAGGGGGACTGGTAGCGGGAGACTTCGGGGTGAGCAGTTCTTC. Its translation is CASSLRGTGSGRLRGEQFF.

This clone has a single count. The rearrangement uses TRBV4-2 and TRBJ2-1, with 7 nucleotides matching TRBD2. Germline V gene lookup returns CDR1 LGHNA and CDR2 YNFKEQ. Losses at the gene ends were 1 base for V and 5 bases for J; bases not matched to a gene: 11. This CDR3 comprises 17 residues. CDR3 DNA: TGTGCCAGCAGCCAAGCCCCGGGACTAACGGGAGACAATGAGCAGTTCTTC. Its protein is CASSQAPGLTGDNEQFF.

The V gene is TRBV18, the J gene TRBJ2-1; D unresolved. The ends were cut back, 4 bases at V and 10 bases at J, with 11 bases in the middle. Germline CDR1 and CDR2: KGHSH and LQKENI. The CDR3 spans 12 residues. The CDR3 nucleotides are TGTGCCAGCTCACGCGAGGCGGCGGAGCAGTTCTTC. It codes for CASSREAAEQFF.

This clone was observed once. The CDR3 DNA reads TGTGCCACCAGCAGTGGGGGACAGGGGAGGAGCTACACCTTC. It translates to CATSSGGQGRSYTF. The chain employs TRBV15 and TRBJ1-2; TRBD1 matches 10 bases. V lost 3 bases, J lost 9 bases, and 7 bases stayed unmatched. Germline CDR1 and CDR2: LNHNV and YYDKDF (reference sequence). The CDR3 extends over 14 amino acids.

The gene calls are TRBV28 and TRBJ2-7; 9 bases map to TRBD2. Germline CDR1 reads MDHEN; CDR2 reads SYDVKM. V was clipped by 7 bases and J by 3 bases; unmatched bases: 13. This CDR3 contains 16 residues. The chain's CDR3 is CASTPSFSGRGYEQYF. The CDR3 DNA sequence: TGTGCCAGCACCCCTTCCTTTAGCGGGAGAGGCTACGAGCAGTACTTC.

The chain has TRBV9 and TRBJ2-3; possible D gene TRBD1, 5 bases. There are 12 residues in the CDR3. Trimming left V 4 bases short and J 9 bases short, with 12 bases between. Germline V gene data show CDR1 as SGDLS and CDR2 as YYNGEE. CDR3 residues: CASSTSSGTQYF. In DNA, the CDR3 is TGTGCCAGCAGCACATCCTCAGGGACGCAGTATTTT.

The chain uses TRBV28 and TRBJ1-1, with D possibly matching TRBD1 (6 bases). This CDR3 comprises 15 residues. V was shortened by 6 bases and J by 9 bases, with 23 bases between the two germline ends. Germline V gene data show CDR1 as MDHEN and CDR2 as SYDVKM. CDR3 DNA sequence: TGTGCCAGCAGCCCCACTATAACAGGGATTCGGAAAGCTTTCTTT. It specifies CASSPTITGIRKAFF.